Detailed here is one T cell receptor beta chain. The source of the sample is a study of blood T cell repertoires in COVID-19. Assay: immunoSEQ multiplex PCR; the TCRdb copy retains only in-frame clones and omits some. The sample shows roughly 200,000 clones, roughly 87% of them seen only once. The germline V gene encodes CDR1 SQVTM and CDR2 ANQGSEA. V was trimmed by 4 bases and J by 3 bases, leaving 4 bases between them. This CDR3 is 11 amino acids long. Sequencing used PBMCs or T cells enriched from blood (not recorded which). V is TRBV29-1 and J is TRBJ1-5; D remains unclear. The receptor comes from a woman aged 40 to 50 with acute COVID-19. CDR3: CSVGNNQPQHF. Written as DNA, the CDR3 is TGCAGCGTTGGTAACAATCAGCCCCAGCATTTT.